A selection of T cell receptor beta chains follows, all from one sample in a study of shared clonotypes between healthy human individuals. Profiling relied on immunoSEQ multiplex PCR, and the TCRdb table lists in-frame clones only, not all of them. The sample shows about 1.5 million clones, roughly 97% of them seen only once. Sequenced sample: naive CD4+ T cells sorted from blood. These receptor sequences come from a man aged 25 to 45 in good health. The CDR3 runs from the conserved cysteine through the conserved F or W. Fields, in order: V gene, CDR3 length, J gene, D gene, clone size, CDR3 DNA, CDR3 protein. A D gene is named only where the DNA matches it firmly. Size values are once, few and many counts, or a class for expanded clones, and some rows have none.

TRBV11-3	15	TRBJ2-1	TRBD1	NA	TGTGCCAGCAGCCAAGAGGGACAGATCAACAATGAGCAGTTCTTC	CASSQEGQINNEQFF
TRBV5-1	13	TRBJ2-7	NA	NA	TGCGCCAGCAGCTCGGACGGGGATGGCGAGCAGTACTTC	CASSSDGDGEQYF
TRBV7-6	19	TRBJ2-2	TRBD1	NA	TGTGCCAGCAGCTCCCCCGCTGGGCCGGGACAGGGTAAAACCGGGGAGCTGTTTTTT	CASSSPAGPGQGKTGELFF
TRBV28	12	TRBJ2-7	TRBD2	NA	TGTGCCAGCAGCGCTAGCGGGAGGGGGCCGTACTTC	CASSASGRGPYF
TRBV10-3	12	TRBJ2-7	NA	NA	TGTGCCATTGGGGCTAGTACCTACGAGCAGTACTTC	CAIGASTYEQYF
TRBV2	13	TRBJ1-1	NA	NA	TGTGCCAGCAGCGGAGACAGGAACACTGAAGCTTTCTTT	CASSGDRNTEAFF
TRBV29-1	14	TRBJ2-3	NA	NA	TGCAGCGTGCCAGGGGGCGGGAGAGCAGATACGCAGTATTTT	CSVPGGGRADTQYF
TRBV5-4	19	TRBJ2-7	TRBD2	NA	TGTGCCAGCAGCTTGCCGGGGGGCAAGAGCGGGAGGTTCATCGGGGAGCAGTACTTC	CASSLPGGKSGRFIGEQYF
TRBV5-4	16	TRBJ2-3	TRBD2	once	TGTGCCAGCAGCTCCCAAGCGCGACTAGCGGGAGTTACGCAGTATTTT	CASSSQARLAGVTQYF
TRBV2	17	TRBJ2-3	TRBD2	NA	TGTGCCAGCAGGAAGGATTGGGGCGGGAGGGGCACAGATACGCAGTATTTT	CASRKDWGGRGTDTQYF
TRBV29-1	11	TRBJ2-2	NA	NA	TGCAGCGTTGGTAGCCAGACAGAGCTGTTTTTT	CSVGSQTELFF
TRBV4-2	16	TRBJ2-7	TRBD2	NA	TGTGCCAGCAGCCAAGATCTGCGGGGGGGCCCCTACGAGCAGTACTTC	CASSQDLRGGPYEQYF
TRBV13	13	TRBJ1-4	NA	NA	TGTGCCAGCAGCTTATCGGGTATCGAAAAACTGTTTTTT	CASSLSGIEKLFF
TRBV27	16	TRBJ2-3	NA	NA	TGTGCCAGCAGTTTACAGCTCATGGGGATTTCAGATACGCAGTATTTT	CASSLQLMGISDTQYF
TRBV9	14	TRBJ2-7	NA	once	TGTGCCAGCAGCGTAGATATTAGGTCCTACGAGCAGTACTTC	CASSVDIRSYEQYF
TRBV6-5	13	TRBJ1-2	NA	NA	TGTGCCAGCGGGCAGGGGAGGGCCTATGGCTACACCTTC	CASGQGRAYGYTF
TRBV28	16	TRBJ2-7	NA	NA	TGTGCCAGCAGTTTAACGGGGCCCGATGACTCCTACGAGCAGTACTTC	CASSLTGPDDSYEQYF
TRBV7-8	14	TRBJ2-1	TRBD2	NA	TGTGCCAGCAGCTTCCGGGAGGGATACAATGAGCAGTTCTTC	CASSFREGYNEQFF
TRBV30	16	TRBJ2-2	NA	NA	TGTGCCTGGAAGGCTCGGACAGGAGGGCGGCACGGGGAGCTGTTTTTT	CAWKARTGGRHGELFF
TRBV19	15	TRBJ2-3	NA	NA	TGTGCCAGTAGTAATAGCGGAAGGAGCACAGATACGCAGTATTTT	CASSNSGRSTDTQYF
TRBV11-3	12	TRBJ2-5	NA	NA	TGTGCCAGCAGCCCCAACCAAGAGGCCCAGTACTTC	CASSPNQEAQYF
TRBV5-4	16	TRBJ2-7	NA	NA	TGTGCCAGCAGCTTGGATCCGGGACGGTTCTCCTACGAGCAGTACTTC	CASSLDPGRFSYEQYF
TRBV7-9	14	TRBJ2-5	NA	NA	TGTGCCAGCAGCTTAGGGGCATATCAAGAGACCCAGTACTTC	CASSLGAYQETQYF
TRBV7-8	17	TRBJ2-1	TRBD2	NA	TGTGCCAGCAGCTTAGAGTCTAGCGGGAGCTCGGGTAATGAGCAGTTCTTC	CASSLESSGSSGNEQFF